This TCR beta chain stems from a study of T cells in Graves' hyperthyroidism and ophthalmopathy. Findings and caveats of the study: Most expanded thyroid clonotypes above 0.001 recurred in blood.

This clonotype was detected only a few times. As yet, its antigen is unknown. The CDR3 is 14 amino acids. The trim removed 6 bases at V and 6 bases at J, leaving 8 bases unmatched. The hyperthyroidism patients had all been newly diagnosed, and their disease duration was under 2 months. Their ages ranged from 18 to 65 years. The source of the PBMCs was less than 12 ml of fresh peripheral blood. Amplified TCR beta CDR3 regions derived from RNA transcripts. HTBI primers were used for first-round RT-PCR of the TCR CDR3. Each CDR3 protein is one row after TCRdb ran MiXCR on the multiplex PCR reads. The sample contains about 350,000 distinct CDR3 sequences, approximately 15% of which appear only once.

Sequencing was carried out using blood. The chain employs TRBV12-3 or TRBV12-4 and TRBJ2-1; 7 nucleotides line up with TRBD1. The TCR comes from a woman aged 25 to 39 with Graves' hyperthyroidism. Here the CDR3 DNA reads TGTGCCAGCAGCCCACACAGGGGTCTCAATGAGCAGTTCTTC. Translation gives CASSPHRGLNEQFF.